This paragraph covers one T cell receptor beta chain sequence. This sample is drawn from a study of blood T cell repertoires in COVID-19. Overall study context: T cells, B-cell-depleted T cells, or PBMCs provided the cDNA or gDNA that served as material.

Libraries were prepared by immunoSEQ multiplex PCR; TCRdb keeps only in-frame clonotypes and omits some of them. The sample yields 75,000 to 95,000 clones, around 90% seen once. The CDR3 runs 15 residues. V shed 4 bases and J shed 1 base, with 8 bases lying between them. Germline assignment: CDR1 SGHVS and CDR2 FQNEAQ. The chain carries TRBV7-8 and TRBJ2-6; D gene ambiguous. The TCR comes from a man between 60 and 75 years old with acute or convalescent COVID-19. Specimen: peripheral blood. The CDR3 region has the DNA TGTGCCAGCAGCTCTCAGGCGTCTGGGGCCAACGTCCTGACTTTC. Protein product: CASSSQASGANVLTF.